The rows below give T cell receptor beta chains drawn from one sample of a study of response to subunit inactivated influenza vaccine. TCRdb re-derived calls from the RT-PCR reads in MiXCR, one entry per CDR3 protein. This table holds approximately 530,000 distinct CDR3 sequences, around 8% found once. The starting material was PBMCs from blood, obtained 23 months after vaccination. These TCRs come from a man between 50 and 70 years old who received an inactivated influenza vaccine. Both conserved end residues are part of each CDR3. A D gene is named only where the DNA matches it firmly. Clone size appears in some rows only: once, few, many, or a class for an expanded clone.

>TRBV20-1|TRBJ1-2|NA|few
CRASEGVPYGYTF
TGCAGAGCTTCCGAAGGGGTCCCCTATGGCTACACCTTC
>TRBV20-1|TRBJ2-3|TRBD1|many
CSARDPRTGTTVDTQYF
TGCAGTGCTAGAGATCCCCGGACAGGGACGACTGTGGATACGCAGTATTTT
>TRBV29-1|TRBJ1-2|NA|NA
CSVEGERTVYGYTF
TGCAGCGTTGAAGGGGAAAGGACGGTCTATGGCTACACCTTC
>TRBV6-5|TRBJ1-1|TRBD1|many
CASSSPGQGRLTEAFF
TGTGCCAGCAGTTCTCCGGGACAGGGGAGGCTCACTGAAGCTTTCTTT
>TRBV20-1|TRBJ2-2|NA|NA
CSARGASNTGELFF
TGCAGTGCTAGGGGGGCCTCGAACACCGGGGAGCTGTTTTTT
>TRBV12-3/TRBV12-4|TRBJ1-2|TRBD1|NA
CASRSGTARYGYTF
TGTGCCAGCAGATCCGGGACAGCCCGGTATGGCTACACCTTC
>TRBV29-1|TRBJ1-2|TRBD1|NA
CSVSVDRGVGYTF
TGCAGCGTTTCCGTGGACAGGGGAGTCGGCTACACCTTC
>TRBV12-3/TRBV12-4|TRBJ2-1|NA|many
CASSSGNEQFF
TGTGCCAGCAGTTCAGGCAATGAGCAGTTCTTC
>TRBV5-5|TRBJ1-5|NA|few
CASSLAYRANQPQHF
TGTGCCAGCAGCTTGGCCTACAGGGCGAATCAGCCCCAGCATTTT
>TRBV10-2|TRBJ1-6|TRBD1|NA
CASRDREDSPLHF
TGCGCCAGCAGGGACAGGGAAGATTCACCCCTCCACTTT
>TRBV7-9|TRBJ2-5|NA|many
CASTGYETQYF
TGTGCCAGCACAGGGTACGAGACCCAGTACTTC
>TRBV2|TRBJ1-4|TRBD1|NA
CASSPTGGPTNEKLFF
TGTGCCAGCAGTCCGACAGGGGGGCCAACTAATGAAAAACTGTTTTTT
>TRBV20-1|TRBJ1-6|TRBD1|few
CSARPRQGLASPLHF
TGCAGTGCTAGACCTAGACAGGGGTTGGCTTCACCCCTCCACTTT
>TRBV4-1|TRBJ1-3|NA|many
CASSPGGRISGNTIYF
TGCGCCAGCAGCCCGGGGGGTCGGATTTCTGGAAACACCATATATTTT
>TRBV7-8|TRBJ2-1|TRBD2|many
CASSLEGLAIFNEQFF
TGTGCCAGCAGCTTAGAAGGACTAGCAATTTTCAATGAGCAGTTCTTC
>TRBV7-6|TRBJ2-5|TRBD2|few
CASSLGTSGNTVETQYF
TGTGCCAGCAGCTTAGGGACTAGCGGGAATACGGTAGAGACCCAGTACTTC
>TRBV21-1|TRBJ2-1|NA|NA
CASSGRVHEQFF
TGTGCCAGCAGCGGAAGGGTGCATGAGCAGTTCTTC
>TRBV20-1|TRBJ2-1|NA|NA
CSARSSAYYNEQFF
TGCAGTGCTAGATCTAGCGCCTACTACAATGAGCAGTTCTTC
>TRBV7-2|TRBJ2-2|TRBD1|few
CASSLETGASGELFF
TGTGCCAGCAGCTTAGAGACAGGGGCGAGCGGGGAGCTGTTTTTT
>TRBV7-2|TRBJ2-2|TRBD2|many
CASSSPLSGGATGELFF
TGTGCCAGCAGCTCTCCACTTAGCGGGGGGGCCACCGGGGAGCTGTTTTTT
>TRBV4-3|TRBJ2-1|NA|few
CASSQEAFGASSYNEQFF
TGCGCCAGCAGCCAAGAGGCATTTGGCGCGAGCTCCTACAATGAGCAGTTCTTC
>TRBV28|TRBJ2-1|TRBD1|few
CASSLPTGGSYNEQFF
TGTGCCAGCAGTTTACCTACAGGGGGCTCCTACAATGAGCAGTTCTTC
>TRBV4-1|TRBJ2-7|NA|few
CAAGSSYEQYF
TGCGCTGCAGGGAGCTCCTACGAGCAGTACTTC
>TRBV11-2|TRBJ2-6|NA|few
CASSTVPWGFGSGANVLTF
TGTGCCAGCAGCACCGTCCCTTGGGGGTTCGGCTCTGGGGCCAACGTCCTGACTTTC
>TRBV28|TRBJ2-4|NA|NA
CASSLMTGTKNIQYF
TGTGCCAGCAGTTTAATGACAGGGACTAAAAACATTCAGTACTTC
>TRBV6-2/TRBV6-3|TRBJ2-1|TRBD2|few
CASSYPPSGRGGGSYNEQFF
TGTGCCAGCAGTTACCCCCCTAGCGGGAGAGGGGGGGGCTCCTACAATGAGCAGTTCTTC
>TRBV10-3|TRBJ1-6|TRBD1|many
CAIRERDRHNSPLHF
TGTGCCATCAGGGAACGGGACAGACATAATTCACCCCTCCACTTT
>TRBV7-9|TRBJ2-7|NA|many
CASSPPTRQTGQYF
TGTGCCAGCAGCCCGCCGACTAGGCAAACGGGGCAGTACTTC
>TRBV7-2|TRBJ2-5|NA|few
CASSQQHYPLRETQYF
TGTGCCAGCAGTCAGCAACATTACCCCCTAAGGGAGACCCAGTACTTC
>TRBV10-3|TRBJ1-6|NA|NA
CAISVDRLNSPLHF
TGTGCCATCAGCGTGGACAGACTTAATTCACCCCTCCACTTT
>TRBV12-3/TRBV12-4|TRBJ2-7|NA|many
CASSPLRDSYEQYF
TGTGCCAGCAGTCCTTTGCGGGACTCCTACGAGCAGTACTTC
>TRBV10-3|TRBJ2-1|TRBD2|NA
CAIRPSGAYNEQFF
TGTGCCATCAGACCTAGCGGGGCTTACAATGAGCAGTTCTTC
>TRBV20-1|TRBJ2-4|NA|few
CSASAGHLKNIQYF
TGCAGTGCCTCAGCGGGACACTTGAAAAACATTCAGTACTTC
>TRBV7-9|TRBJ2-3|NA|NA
CASSFGAGLGDTQYF
TGTGCCAGCAGTTTTGGGGCAGGGCTCGGAGATACGCAGTATTTT
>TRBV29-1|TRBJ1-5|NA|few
CSVSGGTNQPQHF
TGCAGCGTCTCCGGAGGTACGAATCAGCCCCAGCATTTT
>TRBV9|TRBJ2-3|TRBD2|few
CASSASGGHTDTQYF
TGTGCCAGCAGCGCTAGCGGGGGGCACACAGATACGCAGTATTTT
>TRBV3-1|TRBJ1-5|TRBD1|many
CASSMTGVQPQHF
TGTGCCAGCAGCATGACAGGGGTACAGCCCCAGCATTTT
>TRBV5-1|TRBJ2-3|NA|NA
CASSLAATSQQAADTQYF
TGCGCCAGCAGCTTGGCCGCTACCTCCCAACAGGCAGCAGATACGCAGTATTTT
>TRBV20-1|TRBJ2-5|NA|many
CSARLLAEETQYF
TGCAGTGCTAGACTCTTAGCGGAAGAGACCCAGTACTTC
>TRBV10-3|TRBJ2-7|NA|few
CAISDPGSTYEQYF
TGTGCCATCAGTGATCCCGGGTCTACCTACGAGCAGTACTTC
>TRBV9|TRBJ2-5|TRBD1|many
CASSIRTGQETQYF
TGTGCCAGCAGCATCCGGACAGGTCAAGAGACCCAGTACTTC
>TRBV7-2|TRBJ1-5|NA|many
CASSLNQGSNQPQHF
TGTGCCAGCAGCTTAAACCAGGGGTCCAATCAGCCCCAGCATTTT